This T cell receptor (beta chain) was documented in a study of blood T cells in healthy people across ages. Overall study findings and caveats: With age, beta diversity per million T cells declined roughly linearly, significantly by 40. There was no known CMV status for donors, so expanded clonotype changes were possibly confounded.

This CDR3 contains 15 residues. Trimming removed 4 bases from V and 7 bases from J, with 18 bases in between. The V gene's germline CDR1 is SGHRS and CDR2 YFSETQ. A sample-barcoded 5' primer and a J-beta primer mix were used in a second PCR of about 6 to 11 cycles. The authors tagged each cDNA molecule using a template-switch adaptor with 12 random nucleotides. One entry per CDR3 protein, called by TCRdb with MiXCR from the 5' RACE reads. The repertoire has about 1,500,000 distinct CDR3 sequences, 28% of them found once; the top ten carry 7.7%. This clonotype was recorded many times. Its antigen is not known.

The sequencing input was blood. The V and J genes are TRBV5-1 and TRBJ2-1; D might be TRBD1 (6 bases). The clonotype comes from a woman aged 30 to 39 in good health. The CDR3 spells CASSVQGQAPNEQFF. The CDR3 nucleotides read TGCGCCAGCAGCGTCCAGGGACAAGCCCCAAATGAGCAGTTCTTC.